This TCR beta chain was identified in a study of cytomegalovirus exposure and HLA in healthy donors. Findings and limits, study-wide: Cytomegalovirus-associated TCR beta chains were listed, numbering some 180.

Of note for this clone: Its specificity is unknown.

The CDR3 length is 15 residues. Germline V CDR1 and CDR2: SEHNR, FQNEAQ (reference sequence). Germline trimming cut 5 bases from V and 3 bases from J; bases unmatched to any gene: 8. The assay was immunoSEQ multiplex PCR, and TCRdb's table has in-frame clones only and misses some. The sample records tens of thousands of clones, 75% to 90% being singletons. This TCR was recovered from a woman aged 18 to 35 in good health and CMV-seronegative. Sequenced material: PBMCs. The chain joins TRBV7-9 to TRBJ2-7; 9 positions match TRBD1. Here the CDR3 DNA reads TGTGCCAGCAGCGGTGGGACAGGGTCGAACTACGAGCAGTACTTC. Translated, it gives CASSGGTGSNYEQYF.